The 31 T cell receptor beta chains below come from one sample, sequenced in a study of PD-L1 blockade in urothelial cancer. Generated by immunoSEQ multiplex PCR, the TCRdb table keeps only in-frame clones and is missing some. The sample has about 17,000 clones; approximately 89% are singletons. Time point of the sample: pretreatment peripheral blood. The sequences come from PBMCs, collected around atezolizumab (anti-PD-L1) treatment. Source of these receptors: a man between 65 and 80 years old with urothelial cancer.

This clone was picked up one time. The CDR3 spells CASSGEAGRNTEAFF. CDR3 in DNA: TGTGCCAGCAGTGGAGAAGCGGGAAGGAACACTGAAGCTTTCTTT. V and J are TRBV6-6 and TRBJ1-1, with D unresolved. Trimming left V 5 bases short and J 1 base short, with 14 bases between. The CDR3 is 15 residues long. Germline V gives CDR1 MNHNY, CDR2 SVGAGI (reference sequence).

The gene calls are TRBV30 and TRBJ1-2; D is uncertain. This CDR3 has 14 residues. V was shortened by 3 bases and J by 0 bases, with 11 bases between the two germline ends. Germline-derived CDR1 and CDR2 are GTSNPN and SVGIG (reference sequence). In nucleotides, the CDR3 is TGTGCCTGGAGATTCTCCGGGGCTAACTATGGCTACACCTTC. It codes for CAWRFSGANYGYTF.

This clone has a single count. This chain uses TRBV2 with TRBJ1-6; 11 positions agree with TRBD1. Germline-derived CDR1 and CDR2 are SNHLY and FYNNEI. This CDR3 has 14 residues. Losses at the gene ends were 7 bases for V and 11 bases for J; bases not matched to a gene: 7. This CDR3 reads CASKTGQGGTPLHF. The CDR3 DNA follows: TGTGCCAGCAAAACGGGACAGGGGGGGACACCCCTCCACTTT.

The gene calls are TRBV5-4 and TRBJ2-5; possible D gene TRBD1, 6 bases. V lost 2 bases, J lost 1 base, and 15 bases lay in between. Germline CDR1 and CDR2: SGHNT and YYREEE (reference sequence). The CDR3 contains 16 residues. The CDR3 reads CASSFQRQAGQETQYF. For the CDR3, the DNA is TGTGCCAGCAGCTTTCAGCGACAGGCCGGCCAAGAGACCCAGTACTTC.

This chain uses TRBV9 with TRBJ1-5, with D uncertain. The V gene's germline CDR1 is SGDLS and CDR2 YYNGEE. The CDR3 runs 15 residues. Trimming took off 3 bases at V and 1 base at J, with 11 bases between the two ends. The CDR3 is CASSAGEVSNQPQHF. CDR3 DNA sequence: TGTGCCAGCAGCGCCGGGGAGGTCAGCAATCAGCCCCAGCATTTT. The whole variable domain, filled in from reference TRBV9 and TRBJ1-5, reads DSGVTQTPKHLITATGQRVTLRCSPRSGDLSVYWYQQSLDQGLQFLIQYYNGEERAKGNILERFSAQQFPDLHSELNLSSLELGDSALYFCASSAGEVSNQPQHFGDGTRLSIL.

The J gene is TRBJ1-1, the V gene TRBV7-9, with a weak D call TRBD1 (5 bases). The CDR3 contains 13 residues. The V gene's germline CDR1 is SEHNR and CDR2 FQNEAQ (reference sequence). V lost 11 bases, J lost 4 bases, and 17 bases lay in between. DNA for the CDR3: TGTGCCGGTTCGTTAGGGGCAACCACTGAAGCTTTCTTT. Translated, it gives CAGSLGATTEAFF.

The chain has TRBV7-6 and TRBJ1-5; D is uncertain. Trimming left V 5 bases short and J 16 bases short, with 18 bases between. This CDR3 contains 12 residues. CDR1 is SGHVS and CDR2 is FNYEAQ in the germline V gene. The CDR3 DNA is TGTGCCAGCAGCAACCCCGGCGGGGAGGTACATTTT. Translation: CASSNPGGEVHF.

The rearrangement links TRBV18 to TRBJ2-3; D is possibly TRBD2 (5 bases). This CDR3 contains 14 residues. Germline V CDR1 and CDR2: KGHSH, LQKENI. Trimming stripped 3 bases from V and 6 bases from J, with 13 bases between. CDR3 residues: CASSPSSGGDTQYF. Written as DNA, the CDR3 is TGTGCCAGCTCACCTTCCTCAGGCGGGGATACGCAGTATTTT.

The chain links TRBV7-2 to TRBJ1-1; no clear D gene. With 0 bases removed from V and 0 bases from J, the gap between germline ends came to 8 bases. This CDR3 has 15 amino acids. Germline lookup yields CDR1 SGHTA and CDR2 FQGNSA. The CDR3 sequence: CASSLAGRVNTEAFF. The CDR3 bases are TGTGCCAGCAGCTTAGCAGGGCGGGTGAACACTGAAGCTTTCTTT.

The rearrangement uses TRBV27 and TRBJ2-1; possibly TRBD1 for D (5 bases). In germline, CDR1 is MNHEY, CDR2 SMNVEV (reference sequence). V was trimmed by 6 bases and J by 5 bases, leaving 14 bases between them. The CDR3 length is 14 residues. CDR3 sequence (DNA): TGTGCCAGCAGCTTTGACAGCTACCACAATGAGCAGTTCTTC. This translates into CASSFDSYHNEQFF.

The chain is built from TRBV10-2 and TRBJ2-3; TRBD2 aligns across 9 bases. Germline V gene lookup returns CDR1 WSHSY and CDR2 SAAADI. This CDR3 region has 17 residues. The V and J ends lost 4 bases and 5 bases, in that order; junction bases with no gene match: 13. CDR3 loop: CASSAPSAGGRLDTQYF. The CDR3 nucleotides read TGCGCCAGCAGTGCCCCTAGTGCGGGGGGGAGGTTAGATACGCAGTATTTT.

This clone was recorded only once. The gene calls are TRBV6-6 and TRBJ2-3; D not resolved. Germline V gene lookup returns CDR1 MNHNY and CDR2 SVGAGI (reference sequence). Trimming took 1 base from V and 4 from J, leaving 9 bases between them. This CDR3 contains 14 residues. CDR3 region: CASSYFEAPDTQYF. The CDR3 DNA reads TGTGCCAGCAGTTACTTCGAGGCCCCAGATACGCAGTATTTT.

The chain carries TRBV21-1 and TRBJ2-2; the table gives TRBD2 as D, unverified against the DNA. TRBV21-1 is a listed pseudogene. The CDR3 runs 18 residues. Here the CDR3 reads CASTPPGAGGRNTGELFF. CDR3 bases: TGTGCCAGCACCCCCCCCGGAGCGGGGGGGCGGAACACCGGGGAGCTGTTTTTT.

The CDR3 loop reads CASSLLGQGDTEAFF. The CDR3 DNA is TGTGCCAGCAGCTTGTTGGGGCAGGGGGACACTGAAGCTTTCTTT. The chain employs TRBV5-6 and TRBJ1-1; TRBD1 matches at 7 bases. The V and J ends lost 1 base and 3 bases, in that order; junction bases with no gene match: 6. The CDR3 consists of 15 residues. Germline V lookup: CDR1 SGHDT, CDR2 YYEEEE.

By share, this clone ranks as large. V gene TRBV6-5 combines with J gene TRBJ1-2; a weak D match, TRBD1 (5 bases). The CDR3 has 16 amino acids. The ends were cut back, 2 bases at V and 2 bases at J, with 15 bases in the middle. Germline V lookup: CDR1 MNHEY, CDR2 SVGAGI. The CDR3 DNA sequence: TGTGCCAGCAGTTACCGGTATACAGGAAACAACTATGGCTACACCTTC. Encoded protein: CASSYRYTGNNYGYTF.

The CDR3 nucleotides are TGTGCCAGCTCACCGAGACAGGTGAACAATGAGCAGTTCTTC. Amino acid sequence: CASSPRQVNNEQFF. The gene calls are TRBV18 and TRBJ2-1, with D possibly matching TRBD1 (6 bases). The length of the CDR3 is 14 residues. With 3 bases removed from V and 5 bases from J, the gap between germline ends came to 11 bases. Germline lookup yields CDR1 KGHSH and CDR2 LQKENI.

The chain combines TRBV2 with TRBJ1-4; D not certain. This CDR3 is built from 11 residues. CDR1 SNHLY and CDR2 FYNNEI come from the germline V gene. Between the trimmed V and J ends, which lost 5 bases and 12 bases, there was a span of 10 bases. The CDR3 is CASSRQVELFF. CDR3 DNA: TGTGCCAGCAGTCGGCAGGTGGAACTGTTTTTT. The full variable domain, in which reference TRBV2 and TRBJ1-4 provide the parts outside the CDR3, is EPEVTQTPSHQVTQMGQEVILRCVPISNHLYFYWYRQILGQKVEFLVSFYNNEISEKSEIFDDQFSVERPDGSNFTLKIRSTKLEDSAMYFCASSRQVELFFGSGTQLSVL.

CDR3 in DNA: TGCGCCAGCAGTGGGGCGAACGGGGAGCTGTTTTTT. The encoded protein is CASSGANGELFF. The chain links TRBV10-1 to TRBJ2-2; D not resolved. This CDR3 has 12 amino acids. In germline, CDR1 is WNHNN, CDR2 SYGVQD (reference sequence). The V end lost 4 bases, the J end lost 7 bases, and 7 bases lay between the germline ends.

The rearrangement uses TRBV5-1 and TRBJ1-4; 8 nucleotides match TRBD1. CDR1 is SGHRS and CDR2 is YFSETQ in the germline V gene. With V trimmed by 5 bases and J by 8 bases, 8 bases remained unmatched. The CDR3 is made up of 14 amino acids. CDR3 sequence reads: CASRPDRGREKLFF. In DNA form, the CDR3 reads TGCGCCAGCAGGCCTGACAGGGGACGAGAAAAACTGTTTTTT.

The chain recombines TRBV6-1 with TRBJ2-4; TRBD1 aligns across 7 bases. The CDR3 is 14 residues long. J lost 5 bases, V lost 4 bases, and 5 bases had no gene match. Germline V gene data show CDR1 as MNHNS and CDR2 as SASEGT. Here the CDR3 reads CASSATGVQNIQYF. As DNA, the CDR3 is TGTGCCAGCAGTGCCACAGGGGTCCAAAACATTCAGTACTTC.

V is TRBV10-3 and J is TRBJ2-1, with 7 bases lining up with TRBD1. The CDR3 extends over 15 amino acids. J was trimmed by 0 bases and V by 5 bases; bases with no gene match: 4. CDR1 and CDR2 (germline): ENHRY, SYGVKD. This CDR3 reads CAISPRDSSYNEQFF. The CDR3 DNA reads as TGTGCCATCAGTCCCCGGGACAGCTCCTACAATGAGCAGTTCTTC.

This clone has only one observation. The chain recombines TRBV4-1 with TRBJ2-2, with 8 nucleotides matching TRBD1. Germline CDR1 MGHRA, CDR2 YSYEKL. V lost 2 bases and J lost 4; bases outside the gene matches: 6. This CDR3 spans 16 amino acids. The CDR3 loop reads CASSQQDRGGTGELFF. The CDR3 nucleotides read TGCGCCAGCAGCCAACAAGACAGGGGTGGCACCGGGGAGCTGTTTTTT.

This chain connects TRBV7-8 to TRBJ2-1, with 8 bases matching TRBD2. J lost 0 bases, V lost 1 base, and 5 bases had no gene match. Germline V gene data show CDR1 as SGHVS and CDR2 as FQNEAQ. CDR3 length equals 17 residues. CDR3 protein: CASSLGAGGFSYNEQFF. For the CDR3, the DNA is TGTGCCAGCAGCTTAGGGGCGGGGGGCTTCTCCTACAATGAGCAGTTCTTC.

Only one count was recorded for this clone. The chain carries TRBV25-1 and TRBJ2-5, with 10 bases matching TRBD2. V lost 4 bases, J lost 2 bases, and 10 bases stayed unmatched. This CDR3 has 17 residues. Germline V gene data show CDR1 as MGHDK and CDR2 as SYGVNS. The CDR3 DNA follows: TGTGCCAGCAGTGTCTCTGCCTTAGCGGGGGGACAAGAGACCCAGTACTTC. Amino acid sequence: CASSVSALAGGQETQYF.

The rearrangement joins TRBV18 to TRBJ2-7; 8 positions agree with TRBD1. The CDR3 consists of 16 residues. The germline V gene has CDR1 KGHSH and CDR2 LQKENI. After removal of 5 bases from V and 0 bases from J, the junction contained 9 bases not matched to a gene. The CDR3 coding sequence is TGTGCCAGCTCAACCTCCGGGACAGGCAGCTCCTACGAGCAGTACTTC. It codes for CASSTSGTGSSYEQYF.

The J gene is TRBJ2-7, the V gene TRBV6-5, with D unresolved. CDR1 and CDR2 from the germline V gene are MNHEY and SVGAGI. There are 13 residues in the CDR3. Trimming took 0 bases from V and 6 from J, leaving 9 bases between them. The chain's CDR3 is CASSYSPGTEQYF. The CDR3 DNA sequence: TGTGCCAGCAGTTACTCCCCAGGTACCGAGCAGTACTTC.

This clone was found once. As DNA, the CDR3 is TGTGCCAGCACCGTTCGACAGGGGGGACACCTGAACACTGAAGCTTTCTTT. Residues: CASTVRQGGHLNTEAFF. The chain recombines TRBV21-1 with TRBJ1-1; the DNA was not compared with TRBD1, the D call given in the table. TRBV21-1 represents a pseudogene. This CDR3 region has 17 residues.

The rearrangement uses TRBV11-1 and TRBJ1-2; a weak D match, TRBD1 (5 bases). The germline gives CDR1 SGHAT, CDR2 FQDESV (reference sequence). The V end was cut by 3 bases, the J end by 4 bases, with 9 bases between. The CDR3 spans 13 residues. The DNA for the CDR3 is TGTGCCAGCAGCTTCGCCAGGGCCTATGGCTACACCTTC. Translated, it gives CASSFARAYGYTF.

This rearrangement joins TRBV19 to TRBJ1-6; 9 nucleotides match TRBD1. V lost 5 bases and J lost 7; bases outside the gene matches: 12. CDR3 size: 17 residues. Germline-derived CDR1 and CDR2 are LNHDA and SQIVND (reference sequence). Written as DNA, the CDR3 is TGTGCCAGTAGTGGGACAGGGAGAATCATGGGGAATTCACCCCTCCACTTT. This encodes CASSGTGRIMGNSPLHF.

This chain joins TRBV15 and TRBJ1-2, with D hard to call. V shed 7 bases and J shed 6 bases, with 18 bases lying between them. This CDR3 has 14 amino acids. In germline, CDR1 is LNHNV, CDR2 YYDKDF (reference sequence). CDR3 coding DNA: TGTGCCACCAAGGGAGGTGGGCTATCGGATGGCTACACCTTC. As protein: CATKGGGLSDGYTF.

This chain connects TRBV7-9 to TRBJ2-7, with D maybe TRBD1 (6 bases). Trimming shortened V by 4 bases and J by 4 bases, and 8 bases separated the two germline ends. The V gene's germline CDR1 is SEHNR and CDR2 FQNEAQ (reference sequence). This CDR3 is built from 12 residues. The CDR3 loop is CASSSTGYEQYF. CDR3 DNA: TGTGCCAGCAGCTCCACAGGGTACGAGCAGTACTTC.